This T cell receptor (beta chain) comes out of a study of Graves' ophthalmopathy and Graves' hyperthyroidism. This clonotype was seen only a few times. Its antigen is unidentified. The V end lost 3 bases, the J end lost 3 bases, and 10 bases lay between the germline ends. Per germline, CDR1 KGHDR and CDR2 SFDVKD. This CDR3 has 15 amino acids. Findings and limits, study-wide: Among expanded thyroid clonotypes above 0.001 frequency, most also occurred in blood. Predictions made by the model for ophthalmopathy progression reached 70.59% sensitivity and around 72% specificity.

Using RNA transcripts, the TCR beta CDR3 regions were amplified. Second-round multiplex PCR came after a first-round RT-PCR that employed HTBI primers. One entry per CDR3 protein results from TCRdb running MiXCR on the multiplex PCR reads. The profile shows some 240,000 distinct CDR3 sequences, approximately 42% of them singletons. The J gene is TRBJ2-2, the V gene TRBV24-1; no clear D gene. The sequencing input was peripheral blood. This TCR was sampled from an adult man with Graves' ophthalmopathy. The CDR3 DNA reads TGTGCCACCAGTGATCTTGACTGGGACACCGGGGAGCTGTTTTTT. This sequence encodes CATSDLDWDTGELFF.